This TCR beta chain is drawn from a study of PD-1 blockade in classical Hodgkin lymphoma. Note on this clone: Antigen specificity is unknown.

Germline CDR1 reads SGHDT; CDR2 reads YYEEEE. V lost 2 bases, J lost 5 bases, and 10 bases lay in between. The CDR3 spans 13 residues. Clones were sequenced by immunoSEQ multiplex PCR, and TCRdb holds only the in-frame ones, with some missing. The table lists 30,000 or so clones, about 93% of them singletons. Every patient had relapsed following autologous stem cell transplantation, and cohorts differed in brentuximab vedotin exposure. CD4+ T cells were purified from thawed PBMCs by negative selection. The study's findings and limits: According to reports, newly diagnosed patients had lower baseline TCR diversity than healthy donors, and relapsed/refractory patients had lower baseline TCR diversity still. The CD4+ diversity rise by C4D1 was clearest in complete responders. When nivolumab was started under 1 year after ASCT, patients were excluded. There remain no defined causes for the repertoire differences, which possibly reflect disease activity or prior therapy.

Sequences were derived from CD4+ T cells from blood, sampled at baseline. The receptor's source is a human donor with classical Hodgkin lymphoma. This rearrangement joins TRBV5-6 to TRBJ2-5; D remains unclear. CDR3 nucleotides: TGTGCCAGCAGCTTTTGGGGTGGGGAGACCCAGTACTTC. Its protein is CASSFWGGETQYF.